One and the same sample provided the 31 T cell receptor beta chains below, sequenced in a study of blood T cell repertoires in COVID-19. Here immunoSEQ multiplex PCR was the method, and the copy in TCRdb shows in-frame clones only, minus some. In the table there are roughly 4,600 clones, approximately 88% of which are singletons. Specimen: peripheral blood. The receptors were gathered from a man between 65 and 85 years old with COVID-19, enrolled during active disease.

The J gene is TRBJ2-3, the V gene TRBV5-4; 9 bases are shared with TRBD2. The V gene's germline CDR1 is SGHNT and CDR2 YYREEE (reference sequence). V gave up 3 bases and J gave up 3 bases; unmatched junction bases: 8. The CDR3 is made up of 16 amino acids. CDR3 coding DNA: TGTGCCAGCAGCTCCCCTGAGGCGGGAGGGACAGATACGCAGTATTTT. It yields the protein CASSSPEAGGTDTQYF. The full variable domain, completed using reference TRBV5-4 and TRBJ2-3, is ETGVTQSPTHLIKTRGQQVTLRCSSQSGHNTVSWYQQALGQGPQFIFQYYREEENGRGNFPPRFSGLQFPNYSSELNVNALELDDSALYLCASSSPEAGGTDTQYFGPGTRLTVL.

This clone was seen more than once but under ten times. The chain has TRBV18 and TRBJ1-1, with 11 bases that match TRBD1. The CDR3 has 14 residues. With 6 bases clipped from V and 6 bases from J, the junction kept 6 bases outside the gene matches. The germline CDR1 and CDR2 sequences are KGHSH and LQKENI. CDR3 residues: CASSVGQGDSEAFF. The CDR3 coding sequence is TGTGCCAGCTCGGTGGGACAGGGGGATTCTGAAGCTTTCTTT.

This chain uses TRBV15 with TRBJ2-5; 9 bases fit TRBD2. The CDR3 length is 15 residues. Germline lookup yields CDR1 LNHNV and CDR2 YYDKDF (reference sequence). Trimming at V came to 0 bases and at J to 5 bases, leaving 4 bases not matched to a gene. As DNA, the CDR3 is TGTGCCACCAGCAGAGATCGCGGGAGGGGGGAGACCCAGTACTTC. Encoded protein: CATSRDRGRGETQYF.

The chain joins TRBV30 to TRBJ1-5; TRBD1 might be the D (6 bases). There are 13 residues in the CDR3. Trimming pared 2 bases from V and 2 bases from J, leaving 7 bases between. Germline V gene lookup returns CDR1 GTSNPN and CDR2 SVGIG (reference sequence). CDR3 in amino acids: CAWSSGGNQPQHF. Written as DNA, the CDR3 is TGTGCCTGGAGTTCAGGGGGCAATCAGCCCCAGCATTTT.

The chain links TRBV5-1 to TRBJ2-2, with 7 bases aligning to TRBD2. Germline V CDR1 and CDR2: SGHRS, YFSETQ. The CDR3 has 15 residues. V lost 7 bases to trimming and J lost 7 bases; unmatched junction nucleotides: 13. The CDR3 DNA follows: TGCGCCAGCGCCCCCAAGGCGGGAGTGGGCGGGGAGCTGTTTTTT. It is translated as CASAPKAGVGGELFF. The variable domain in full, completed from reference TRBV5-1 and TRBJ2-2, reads KAGVTQTPRYLIKTRGQQVTLSCSPISGHRSVSWYQQTPGQGLQFLFEYFSETQRNKGNFPGRFSGRQFSNSRSEMNVSTLELGDSALYLCASAPKAGVGGELFFGEGSRLTVL.

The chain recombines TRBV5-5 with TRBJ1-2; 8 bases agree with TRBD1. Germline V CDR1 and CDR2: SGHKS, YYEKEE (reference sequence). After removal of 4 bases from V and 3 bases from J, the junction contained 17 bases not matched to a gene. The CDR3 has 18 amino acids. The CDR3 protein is CASSASHNRQGPDYGYTF. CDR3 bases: TGTGCCAGCAGCGCCTCACATAACAGACAGGGGCCCGACTATGGCTACACCTTC.

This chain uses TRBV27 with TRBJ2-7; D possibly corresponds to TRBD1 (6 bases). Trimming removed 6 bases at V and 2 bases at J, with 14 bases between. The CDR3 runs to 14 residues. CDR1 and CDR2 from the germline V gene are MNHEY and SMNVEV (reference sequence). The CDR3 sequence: CASSLQGSPYEQYF. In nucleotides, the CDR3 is TGTGCCAGCAGCCTACAGGGATCTCCCTACGAGCAGTACTTC.

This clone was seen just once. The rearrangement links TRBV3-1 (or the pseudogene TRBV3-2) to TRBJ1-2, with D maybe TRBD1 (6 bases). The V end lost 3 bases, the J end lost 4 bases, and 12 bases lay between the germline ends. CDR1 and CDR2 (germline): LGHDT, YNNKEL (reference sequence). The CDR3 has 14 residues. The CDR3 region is CASSHRQALYGYTF. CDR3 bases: TGTGCCAGCAGCCACCGACAGGCCCTCTATGGCTACACCTTC.

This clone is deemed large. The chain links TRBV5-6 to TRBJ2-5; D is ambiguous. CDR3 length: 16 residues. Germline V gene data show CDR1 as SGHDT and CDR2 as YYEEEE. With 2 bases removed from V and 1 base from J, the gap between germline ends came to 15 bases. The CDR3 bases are TGTGCCAGCAGCTTTTCCAATTCCTATCGCCAAGAGACCCAGTACTTC. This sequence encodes CASSFSNSYRQETQYF.

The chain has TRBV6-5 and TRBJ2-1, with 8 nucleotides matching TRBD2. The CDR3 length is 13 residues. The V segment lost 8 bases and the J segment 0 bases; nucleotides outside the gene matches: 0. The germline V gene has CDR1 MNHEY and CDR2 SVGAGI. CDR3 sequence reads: CASRGGSYNEQFF. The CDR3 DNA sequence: TGTGCCAGCCGGGGGGGCTCCTACAATGAGCAGTTCTTC.

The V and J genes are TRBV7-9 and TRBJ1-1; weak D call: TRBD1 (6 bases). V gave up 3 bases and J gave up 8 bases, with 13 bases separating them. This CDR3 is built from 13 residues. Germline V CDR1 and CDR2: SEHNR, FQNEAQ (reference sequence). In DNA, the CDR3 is TGTGCCAGCAGCTTTAGTCAGGGGAGCGAAGCTTTCTTT. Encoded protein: CASSFSQGSEAFF. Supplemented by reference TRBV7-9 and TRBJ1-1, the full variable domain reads DTGVSQNPRHKITKRGQNVTFRCDPISEHNRLYWYRQTLGQGPEFLTYFQNEAQLEKSRLLSDRFSAERPKGSFSTLEIQRTEQGDSAMYLCASSFSQGSEAFFGQGTRLTVV.

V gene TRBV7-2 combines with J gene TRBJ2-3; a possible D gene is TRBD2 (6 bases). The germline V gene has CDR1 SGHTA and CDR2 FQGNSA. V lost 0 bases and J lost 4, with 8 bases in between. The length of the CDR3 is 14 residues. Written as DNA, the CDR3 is TGTGCCAGCAGCTTAGCGCGGGGAGCAGATACGCAGTATTTT. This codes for CASSLARGADTQYF.

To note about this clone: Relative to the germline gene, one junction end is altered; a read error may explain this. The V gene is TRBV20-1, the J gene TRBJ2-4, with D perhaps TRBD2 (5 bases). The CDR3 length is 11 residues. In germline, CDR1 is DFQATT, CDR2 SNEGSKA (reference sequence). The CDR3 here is CSAKGLAFSGF. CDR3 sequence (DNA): TGCAGTGCTAAAGGACTGGCCTTCTCGGGGTTC.

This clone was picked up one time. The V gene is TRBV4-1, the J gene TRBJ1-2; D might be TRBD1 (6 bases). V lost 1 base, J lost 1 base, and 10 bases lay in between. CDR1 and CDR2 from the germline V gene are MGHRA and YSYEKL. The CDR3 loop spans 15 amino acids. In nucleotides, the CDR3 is TGCGCCAGCAGCCAAGTGGAAGGGGGTAACTATGGCTACACCTTC. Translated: CASSQVEGGNYGYTF.

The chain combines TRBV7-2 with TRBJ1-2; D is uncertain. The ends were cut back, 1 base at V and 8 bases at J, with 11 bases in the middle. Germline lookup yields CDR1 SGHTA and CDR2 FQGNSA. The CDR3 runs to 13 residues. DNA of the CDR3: TGTGCCAGCAGCTTAGGGACTGGGATAGGCTACACCTTC. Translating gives CASSLGTGIGYTF.

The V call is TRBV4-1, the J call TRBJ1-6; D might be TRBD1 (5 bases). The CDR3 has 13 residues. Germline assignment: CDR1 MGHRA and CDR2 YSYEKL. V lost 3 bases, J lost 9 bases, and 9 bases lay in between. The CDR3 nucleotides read TGCGCCAGCAGCCACCAGGGCGGTTCACCCCTCCACTTT. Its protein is CASSHQGGSPLHF.

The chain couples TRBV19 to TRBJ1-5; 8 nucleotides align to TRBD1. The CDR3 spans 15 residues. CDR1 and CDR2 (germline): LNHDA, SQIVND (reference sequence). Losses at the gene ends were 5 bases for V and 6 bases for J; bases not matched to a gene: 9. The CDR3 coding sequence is TGTGCCAGTAGTGACGGACAGGGACAGCGTCAGCCCCAGCATTTT. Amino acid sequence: CASSDGQGQRQPQHF.

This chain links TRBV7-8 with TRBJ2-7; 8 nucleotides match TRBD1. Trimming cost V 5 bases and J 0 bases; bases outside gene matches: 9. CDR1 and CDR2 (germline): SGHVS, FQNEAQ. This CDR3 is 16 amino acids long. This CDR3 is CASSERQGPFSYEQYF. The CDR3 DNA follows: TGTGCCAGCAGCGAACGACAGGGGCCCTTCTCCTACGAGCAGTACTTC.

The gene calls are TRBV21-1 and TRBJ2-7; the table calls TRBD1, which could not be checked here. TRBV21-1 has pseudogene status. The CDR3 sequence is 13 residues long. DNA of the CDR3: TGTGCCAGCAGGTGGACAGGGGAGAACGAGCAGTACTTC. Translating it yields CASRWTGENEQYF.

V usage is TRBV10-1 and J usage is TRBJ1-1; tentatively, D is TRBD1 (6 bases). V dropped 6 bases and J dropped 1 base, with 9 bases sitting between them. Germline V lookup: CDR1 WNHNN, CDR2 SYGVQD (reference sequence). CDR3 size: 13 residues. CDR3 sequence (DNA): TGCGCCAGCAGGGGGGCAGCGAACACTGAAGCTTTCTTT. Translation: CASRGAANTEAFF.

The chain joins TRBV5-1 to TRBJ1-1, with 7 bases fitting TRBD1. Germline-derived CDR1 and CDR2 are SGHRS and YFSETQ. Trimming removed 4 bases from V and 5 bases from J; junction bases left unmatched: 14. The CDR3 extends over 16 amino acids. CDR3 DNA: TGCGCCAGCAGCCCCTCCGGGATGCAGGGGGAGACTGAAGCTTTCTTT. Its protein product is CASSPSGMQGETEAFF.

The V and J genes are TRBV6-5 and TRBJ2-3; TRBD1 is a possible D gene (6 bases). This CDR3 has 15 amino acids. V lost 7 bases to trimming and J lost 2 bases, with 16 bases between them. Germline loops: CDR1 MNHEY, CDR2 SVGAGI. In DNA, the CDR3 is TGTGCCAGCACTCAAGGACAGAAAATCACAGATACGCAGTATTTT. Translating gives CASTQGQKITDTQYF.

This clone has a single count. CDR3 bases: TGTGCCAGCAGCCAATCATTGAACACTGAAGCTTTCTTT. Encoded protein: CASSQSLNTEAFF. The chain has TRBV14 and TRBJ1-1; D is unclear. CDR1 and CDR2 (germline): SGHDN, FVKESK. The CDR3 runs 13 residues. The V and J ends lost 2 bases and 0 bases respectively, with 4 bases between them.

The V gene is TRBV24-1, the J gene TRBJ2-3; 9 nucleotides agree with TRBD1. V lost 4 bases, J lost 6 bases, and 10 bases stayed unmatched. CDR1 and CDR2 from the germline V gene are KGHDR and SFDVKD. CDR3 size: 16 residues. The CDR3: CATSDSPGQGRDTQYF. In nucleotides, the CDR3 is TGTGCCACCAGTGACTCTCCGGGACAGGGTAGGGATACGCAGTATTTT.

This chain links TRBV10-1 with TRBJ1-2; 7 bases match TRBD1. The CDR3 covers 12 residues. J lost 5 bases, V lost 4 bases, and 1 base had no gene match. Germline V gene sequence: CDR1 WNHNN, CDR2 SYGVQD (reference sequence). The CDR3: CASSAGGYGYTF. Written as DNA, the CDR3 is TGCGCCAGCAGTGCAGGGGGTTATGGCTACACCTTC.

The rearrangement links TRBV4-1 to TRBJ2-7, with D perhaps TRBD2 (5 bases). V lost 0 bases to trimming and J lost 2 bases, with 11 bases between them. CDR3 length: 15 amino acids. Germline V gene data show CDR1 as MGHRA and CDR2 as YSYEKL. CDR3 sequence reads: CASSQDELVPYEQYF. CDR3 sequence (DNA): TGCGCCAGCAGCCAAGATGAACTAGTTCCCTACGAGCAGTACTTC.

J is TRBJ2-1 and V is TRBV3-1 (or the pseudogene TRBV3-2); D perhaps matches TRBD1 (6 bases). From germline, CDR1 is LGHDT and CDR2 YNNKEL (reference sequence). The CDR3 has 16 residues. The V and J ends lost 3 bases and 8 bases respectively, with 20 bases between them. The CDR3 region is CASSHRERGGLDEQFF. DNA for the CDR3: TGTGCCAGCAGCCATAGGGAGCGTGGGGGCCTTGATGAGCAGTTCTTC.

CDR3 in amino acids: CASSLPTGRETQYF. For the CDR3, the DNA is TGTGCCAGCAGCCTGCCGACAGGAAGGGAGACCCAGTACTTC. This chain uses TRBV14 with TRBJ2-5; possibly TRBD1 for D (6 bases). Per germline, CDR1 SGHDN and CDR2 FVKESK. V gave up 4 bases and J gave up 5 bases, with 14 bases separating them. This CDR3 comprises 14 residues.

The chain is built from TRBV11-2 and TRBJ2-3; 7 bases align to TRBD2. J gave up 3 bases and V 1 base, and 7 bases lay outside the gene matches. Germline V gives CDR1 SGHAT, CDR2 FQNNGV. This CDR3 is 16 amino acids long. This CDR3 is CASSLVASGLTDTQYF. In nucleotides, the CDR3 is TGTGCCAGCAGCTTAGTGGCTAGCGGTCTTACAGATACGCAGTATTTT.

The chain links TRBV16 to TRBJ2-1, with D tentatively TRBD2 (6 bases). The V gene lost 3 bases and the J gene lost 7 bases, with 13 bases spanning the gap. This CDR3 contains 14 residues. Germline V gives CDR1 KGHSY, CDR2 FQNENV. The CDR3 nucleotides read TGTGCCAGCAGCCAGGGGGAGGCCCGGAATGAGCAGTTCTTC. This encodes CASSQGEARNEQFF.

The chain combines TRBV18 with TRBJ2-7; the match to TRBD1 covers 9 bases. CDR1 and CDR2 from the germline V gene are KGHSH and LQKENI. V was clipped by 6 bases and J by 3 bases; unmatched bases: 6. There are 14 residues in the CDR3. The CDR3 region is CASSRGQGDYEQYF. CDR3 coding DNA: TGTGCCAGCTCGCGGGGACAGGGAGACTACGAGCAGTACTTC.